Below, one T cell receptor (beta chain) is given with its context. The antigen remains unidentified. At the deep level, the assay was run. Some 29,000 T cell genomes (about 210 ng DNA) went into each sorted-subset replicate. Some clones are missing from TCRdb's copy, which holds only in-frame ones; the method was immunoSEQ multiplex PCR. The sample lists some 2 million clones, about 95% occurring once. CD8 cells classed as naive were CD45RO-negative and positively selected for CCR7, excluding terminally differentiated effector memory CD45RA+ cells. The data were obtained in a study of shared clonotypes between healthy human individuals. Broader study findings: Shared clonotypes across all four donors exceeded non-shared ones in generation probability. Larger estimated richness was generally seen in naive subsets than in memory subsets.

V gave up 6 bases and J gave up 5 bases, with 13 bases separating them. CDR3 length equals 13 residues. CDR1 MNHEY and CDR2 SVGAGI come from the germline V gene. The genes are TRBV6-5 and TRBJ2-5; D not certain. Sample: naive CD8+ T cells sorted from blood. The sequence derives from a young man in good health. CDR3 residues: CASSFRLSETQYF. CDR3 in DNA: TGTGCCAGCAGCTTCAGGTTATCGGAGACCCAGTACTTC.